This is a list of T cell receptor beta chains from one sample in a study of CD4 and CD8 cells across lung adenocarcinoma regions. TCRdb processed the PCR reads anew with MiXCR; each CDR3 protein has one entry. Altogether some 16,000 distinct CDR3 sequences are present, just under 55% being singletons, with the ten largest covering around a third. Sequencing used CD8+ T cells from the center of a lung tumor. The receptors come from a female donor with lung adenocarcinoma. The CD4 and CD8 labels of this study may be unreliable. The CDR3 runs from the conserved cysteine through the conserved F or W. A D gene is named only where the DNA matches it firmly. For some rows the clone size is stated as once, few or many, or as a class when expanded; others skip it.

j_call | d_call | v_call | clone_size | cdr3_aa | cdr3_nt
TRBJ2-5 | TRBD1 | TRBV28 | . | CASSPYGQVKGTQYF | TGTGCCAGCAGCCCCTACGGACAGGTCAAAGGGACCCAGTACTTC
TRBJ1-4 | . | TRBV30 | . | CAWREGGRNEKLFF | TGTGCCTGGAGGGAAGGGGGACGAAATGAAAAACTGTTTTTT
TRBJ2-1 | TRBD2 | TRBV3-1 | . | CASSPFGGDYNEQFF | TGTGCCAGCAGCCCTTTCGGGGGGGACTACAATGAGCAGTTCTTC
TRBJ2-5 | . | TRBV6-4 | medium-sized | CASSDPDGQNQETQYF | TGTGCCAGCAGTGACCCGGACGGACAGAACCAAGAGACCCAGTACTTC
TRBJ1-2 | . | TRBV14 | few | CASSQEANWYGYTF | TGTGCCAGCAGCCAAGAGGCAAACTGGTATGGCTACACCTTC
TRBJ1-2 | . | TRBV6-1 | . | CASMGGVNYGYTF | TGTGCCAGCATGGGCGGGGTCAACTATGGCTACACCTTC
TRBJ1-1 | . | TRBV15 | . | CATSREGGAEAFF | TGTGCCACCAGCAGAGAGGGGGGGGCTGAAGCTTTCTTT
TRBJ1-4 | . | TRBV6-1 | . | CASSQRWAGEKLFF | TGTGCCAGCAGTCAAAGGTGGGCCGGTGAAAAACTGTTTTTT
TRBJ2-3 | . | TRBV6-1 | . | CGSTRTRTTDIQYF | TGTGGCAGCACGAGGACGCGTACCACAGATATTCAGTACTTT
TRBJ2-4 | . | TRBV6-1 | . | CASSPSGLRAKNMQYF | TGTGCCAGCAGTCCTTCGGGGCTGCGAGCCAAAAACATGCAGTATTTC
TRBJ2-3 | . | TRBV6-1 | medium-sized | CASMRLASTDTQYF | TGTGCCAGCATGAGACTCGCTAGCACAGATACGCAGTATTTT
TRBJ2-3 | . | TRBV4-1 | once | CASSQDAPGRAAGRGAKDTQYF | TGCGCCAGCAGCCAAGATGCGCCGGGACGAGCGGCGGGGCGGGGAGCCAAAGACACTCAGTATTTT
TRBJ2-3 | TRBD1 | TRBV6-1 | . | CASSARGQRTKNTQYF | TGTGCCAGCAGCGCTAGGGGGCAGCGAACCAAAAACACGCAGTATTTC